Below are 27 T cell receptor beta chains sequenced from a single sample in a study of tumor-infiltrating lymphocytes in oesophageal squamous cell carcinoma. Each CDR3 protein gets one entry after TCRdb re-called the PCR reads with MiXCR. Among just over 15,000 distinct CDR3 sequences listed, about 50% were seen once. Material: esophageal tumor tissue. These receptor sequences come from a male donor with esophageal squamous cell carcinoma.

This clonotype was recorded once. Sequence at one end of the junction differs from germline and may be a read error. The chain joins TRBV6-6 to TRBJ2-7; D not resolved. The DNA end lines up better with TRBJ2-4; the J call may be wrong. Germline CDR1 reads MNHNY; CDR2 reads SVGAGI (reference sequence). The CDR3 spans 13 residues. The CDR3 DNA reads as TGTGCCAGTGGGCTTGTAGCCGAAAACATTCAGTACTTC. It encodes CASGLVAENIQYF.

This clonotype was seen at least ten times. This chain connects TRBV12-3 or TRBV12-4 to TRBJ2-1; tentative D call: TRBD2 (6 bases). The ends were cut back, 6 bases at V and 0 bases at J, with 15 bases in the middle. This CDR3 spans 16 amino acids. Here the CDR3 reads CASRPASVSSYNEQFF. The DNA for the CDR3 is TGTGCCAGCAGACCCGCTAGCGTCAGCTCCTACAATGAGCAGTTCTTC.

This clonotype was detected only a few times. V is TRBV7-2 and J is TRBJ2-1; TRBD1 agrees at 8 bases. Germline CDR1 and CDR2: SGHTA and FQGNSA. The CDR3 spans 15 residues. With 5 bases clipped from V and 6 bases from J, the junction kept 9 bases outside the gene matches. CDR3 residues: CASSPGQGRGNEQFF. The CDR3 DNA sequence: TGTGCCAGCAGCCCCGGACAGGGTCGTGGCAATGAGCAGTTCTTC.

V gene TRBV7-3 combines with J gene TRBJ2-3; unclear D gene. The CDR3 spans 13 residues. Trimming removed 3 bases at V and 6 bases at J, with 10 bases between. Germline V lookup: CDR1 SGHTA, CDR2 FQGTGA. The CDR3 nucleotides read TGTGCCAGCAGCTTCAGTGGGTCGGATACGCAGTATTTT. As protein: CASSFSGSDTQYF.

In this sample, this clonotype turned up a few times. This chain links TRBV7-8 with TRBJ2-5; perhaps TRBD2 as D (5 bases). The J call could be wrong; TRBJ2-1 is a better fit for the DNA end. Germline V lookup: CDR1 SGHVS, CDR2 FQNEAQ. This CDR3 contains 13 residues. In DNA form, the CDR3 reads TGTGCCAGCAGCGCTACTAGGACGAATGAGCAGTTCTTC. As protein: CASSATRTNEQFF.

The CDR3 DNA reads TGTGCCGGGAATAGCGGGACGAACACCGGGGAGCTGTTTTTT. Translation gives CAGNSGTNTGELFF. The genes are TRBV6-6 and TRBJ2-2; TRBD2 aligns across 8 bases. The V and J ends lost 11 bases and 0 bases, in that order; junction bases with no gene match: 5. Germline values: CDR1 MNHNY, CDR2 SVGAGI (reference sequence). This CDR3 region has 14 residues.

The J gene is TRBJ2-3, the V gene TRBV19; 12 bases agree with TRBD2. Losses at the gene ends were 7 bases for V and 14 bases for J; bases not matched to a gene: 16. Germline values: CDR1 LNHDA, CDR2 SQIVND (reference sequence). The CDR3 is made up of 15 amino acids. This CDR3 reads CASTTSGSRTGELYF. DNA for the CDR3: TGTGCCAGTACGACTAGCGGGAGTCGTACCGGGGAGCTGTATTTT.

The sample holds a few counts of this clonotype. The chain combines TRBV10-1 with TRBJ2-1; D is undetermined. V was clipped by 6 bases and J by 10 bases, with 13 bases between them. The CDR3 has 12 residues. Germline V CDR1 and CDR2: WNHNN, SYGVQD (reference sequence). In nucleotides, the CDR3 is TGCGCCAGCAGCGATGGGGTAATGGAGCAGTTCTTC. Amino acids: CASSDGVMEQFF.

The chain couples TRBV7-2 to TRBJ1-1; 7 bases map to TRBD1. There are 15 residues in the CDR3. Germline V gene data show CDR1 as SGHTA and CDR2 as FQGNSA. V lost 5 bases to trimming and J lost 1 base; unmatched junction nucleotides: 7. The chain's CDR3 is CASSPSRGSNTEAFF. CDR3 nucleotides: TGTGCCAGCAGCCCGAGCAGGGGGTCGAACACTGAAGCTTTCTTT.

By proportion, this clonotype is medium-sized. The chain joins TRBV27 to TRBJ2-3; D perhaps matches TRBD2 (5 bases). CDR1 is MNHEY, CDR2 SMNVEV, per germline (reference sequence). CDR3 length: 17 amino acids. V was pared by 1 base and J by 1 base, with 15 bases between. DNA of the CDR3: TGTGCCAGCAGTTTATACCCCACGGGATTTGGCACAGATACGCAGTATTTT. It encodes CASSLYPTGFGTDTQYF.

The V call is TRBV6-6, the J call TRBJ1-1, with TRBD1 identical over 9 bases. The CDR3 has 13 residues. Germline assignment: CDR1 MNHNY and CDR2 SVGAGI (reference sequence). Trimming cost V 5 bases and J 4 bases; bases outside gene matches: 2. CDR3 bases: TGTGCCAGCAGTACGACAGGGGGCACTGAAGCTTTCTTT. Its protein is CASSTTGGTEAFF.

This chain uses TRBV7-8 with TRBJ2-7; D perhaps matches TRBD2 (6 bases). The CDR3 has 13 residues. Trimming removed 6 bases at V and 5 bases at J, with 14 bases between. Germline V CDR1 and CDR2: SGHVS, FQNEAQ. CDR3 sequence: CASSRLGGDEQYF. The CDR3 nucleotides read TGTGCCAGCAGTCGACTAGGCGGGGACGAGCAGTACTTC.

This clonotype was seen many times. A much larger clonotype is one base distant, so this may be a read error. The V call is TRBV14, the J call TRBJ2-7; D perhaps matches TRBD2 (6 bases). V was pared by 0 bases and J by 7 bases, with 10 bases between. CDR3 length: 13 amino acids. Germline assignment: CDR1 SGHDN and CDR2 FVKESK. The DNA for the CDR3 is TGTGCCAGCAGCCAAGATTTGCGGGGTGAGCAGTACTTC. Residues: CASSQDLRGEQYF.

This chain uses TRBV7-6 with TRBJ1-1; D uncertain. Germline loops: CDR1 SGHVS, CDR2 FNYEAQ. The germline V and J ends were trimmed by 4 bases and 5 bases, with 11 bases remaining between them. The CDR3 runs 13 residues. The CDR3 here is CASSSSRTTEAFF. The CDR3 DNA sequence: TGTGCCAGCAGCTCATCCCGGACTACTGAAGCTTTCTTT.

Many counts were recorded for this clonotype. Since a much larger clone is just one base distant, this may be a read error. V is TRBV7-7 and J is TRBJ2-5; D is uncertain. CDR1 and CDR2 from the germline V gene are SSHAT and FNYEAQ (reference sequence). The CDR3 length is 14 residues. CDR3 sequence (DNA): TGTGCTAGCAGCTTATTCCCCGGGTACTATGAGCAGTACTTC. It translates to CASSLFPGYYEQYF.

V is TRBV5-6 and J is TRBJ2-3, with D perhaps TRBD1 (6 bases). The germline V and J ends were trimmed by 2 bases and 9 bases, with 7 bases remaining between them. Germline lookup yields CDR1 SGHDT and CDR2 YYEEEE. The CDR3 is made up of 11 amino acids. This CDR3 is CASSFDRTQYF. CDR3 coding DNA: TGTGCCAGCAGCTTCGACAGGACGCAGTATTTT.

The chain couples TRBV12-3 or TRBV12-4 to TRBJ2-1; 8 positions agree with TRBD1. The J call may be wrong; the DNA end is better matched by TRBJ2-7. This CDR3 has 15 residues. The DNA for the CDR3 is TGTGCCAGCAGTTTATATACGGACAGGGACTACGAGCAGTACTTC. Translating gives CASSLYTDRDYEQYF.

As concerns this clonotype: Its ends do not fully match the called genes, so a read error is possible. CDR3 coding DNA: TGTGCCAGCAGTGAGACAGGGGATACCGGGGAGCTGGTTTTT. It translates to CASSETGDTGELVF. The chain joins TRBV6-5 to TRBJ2-2; 8 bases match TRBD1. CDR1 and CDR2 (germline): MNHEY, SVGAGI. The CDR3 loop spans 14 amino acids.

This chain connects TRBV25-1 to TRBJ2-3; D unclear. Per germline, CDR1 MGHDK and CDR2 SYGVNS. CDR3 length: 14 residues. The V gene lost 6 bases and the J gene lost 2 bases, with 12 bases spanning the gap. This chain's CDR3 is CASSQKLDTDTQYF. In nucleotides, the CDR3 is TGTGCCAGCAGCCAAAAGTTGGACACAGATACGCAGTATTTT. Together with reference TRBV25-1 and TRBJ2-3, the CDR3 gives the full variable domain: EADIYQTPRYLVIGTGKKITLECSQTMGHDKMYWYQQDPGMELHLIHYSYGVNSTEKGDLSSESTVSRIRTEHFPLTLESARPSHTSQYLCASSQKLDTDTQYFGPGTRLTVL.

This clonotype was seen more than once but under ten times. The CDR3 end shows no conserved phenylalanine or tryptophan, and so a read error is likely. It is unclear where the CDR3 begins or ends on the DNA, so no DNA is shown, and the CDR3 is as TCRdb lists it. The gene calls are TRBV7-8 and TRBJ2-7; TRBD1 reflects the table's D call only, with no check against the DNA. Per germline, CDR1 SGHVS and CDR2 FQNEAQ. The CDR3 is 20 amino acids long, termini counted. CDR3 residues: CASSLGRTGTLAPYGYTFGS.

The table lists this clonotype with a few counts. The chain combines TRBV6-1 with TRBJ1-2, with D unresolved. V shed 6 bases and J shed 2 bases, with 16 bases lying between them. This CDR3 has 15 amino acids. From germline, CDR1 is MNHNS and CDR2 SASEGT. The CDR3 loop is CASRRRGEANYGYTF. CDR3 coding DNA: TGTGCCAGCAGGAGGCGGGGAGAAGCCAACTATGGCTACACCTTC.

The chain couples TRBV7-2 to TRBJ2-3; 11 bases are shared with TRBD2. V lost 4 bases, J lost 4 bases, and 7 bases stayed unmatched. This CDR3 is 16 amino acids long. Germline-derived CDR1 and CDR2 are SGHTA and FQGNSA. The DNA for the CDR3 is TGTGCCAGCAGCTACCGTAGCGGGAGGGACTCAGATACGCAGTATTTT. It codes for CASSYRSGRDSDTQYF.

This clonotype was counted once. The rearrangement links TRBV5-6 to TRBJ2-5; 9 nucleotides match TRBD1. The CDR3 has 16 amino acids. Trimming removed 1 base from V and 5 bases from J; junction bases left unmatched: 9. Germline CDR1 SGHDT, CDR2 YYEEEE. CDR3 coding DNA: TGTGCCAGCAGCTTGAACAGGGGGCGCTTTTCGGAGACCCAGTACTTC. The encoded protein is CASSLNRGRFSETQYF.

This clonotype was counted many times. This chain connects TRBV19 to TRBJ2-1; TRBD2 agrees at 11 bases. The germline V gene encodes CDR1 LNHDA and CDR2 SQIVND (reference sequence). The CDR3 spans 16 residues. The V gene end was trimmed by 3 bases and the J gene end by 4 bases; junction bases not matched to a gene: 5. In DNA form, the CDR3 reads TGTGCCAGTAGTATGGGGACTAGCGGACTTTACAATGAGCAGTTCTTC. Its translation is CASSMGTSGLYNEQFF.

The rearrangement joins TRBV11-2 to TRBJ2-1; the D is unclear. The DNA end favors TRBJ2-7, so the J call may be wrong. The CDR3 length is 12 residues. Germline CDR1 is SGHAT and CDR2 is FQNNGV. CDR3 DNA: TGTGCCAGCAGCCCCCGGATCTACGAGCAGTACTTC. It translates to CASSPRIYEQYF.

This clonotype is classed as medium-sized. This rearrangement joins TRBV28 to TRBJ1-1; 7 nucleotides line up with TRBD1. The V segment lost 4 bases and the J segment 6 bases; nucleotides outside the gene matches: 11. The CDR3 covers 15 residues. CDR1 and CDR2 (germline): MDHEN, SYDVKM. For the CDR3, the DNA is TGTGCCAGCAGTTACAGGGGCCGGGGGGGAGCTGAAGCTTTCTTT. This gives the protein CASSYRGRGGAEAFF.

The V and J genes are TRBV19 and TRBJ1-3; D call uncertain. Germline assignment: CDR1 LNHDA and CDR2 SQIVND (reference sequence). The CDR3 has 14 amino acids. The V gene lost 8 bases and the J gene lost 0 bases, with 11 bases spanning the gap. CDR3 bases: TGTGCCAGTGACCCGGGAACCTCTGGAAACACCATATATTTT. This sequence encodes CASDPGTSGNTIYF.